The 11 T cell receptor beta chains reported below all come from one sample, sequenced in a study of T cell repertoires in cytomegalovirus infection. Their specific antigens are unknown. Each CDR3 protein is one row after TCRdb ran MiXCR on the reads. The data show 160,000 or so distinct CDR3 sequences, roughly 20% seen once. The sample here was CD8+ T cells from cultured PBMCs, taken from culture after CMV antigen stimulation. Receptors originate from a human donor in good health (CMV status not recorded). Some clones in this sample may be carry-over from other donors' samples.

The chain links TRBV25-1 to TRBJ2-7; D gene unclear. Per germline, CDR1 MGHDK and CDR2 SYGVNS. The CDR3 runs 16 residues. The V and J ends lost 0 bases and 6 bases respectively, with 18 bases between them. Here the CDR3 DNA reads TGTGCCAGCAGTGAATATAGTTCAGCAGGATCTGGCGAGCAGTACTTC. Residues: CASSEYSSAGSGEQYF.

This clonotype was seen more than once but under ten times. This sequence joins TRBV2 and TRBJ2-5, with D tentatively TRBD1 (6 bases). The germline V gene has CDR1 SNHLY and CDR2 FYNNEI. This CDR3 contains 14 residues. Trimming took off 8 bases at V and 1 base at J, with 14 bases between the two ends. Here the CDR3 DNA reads TGTGCCAGCCTCGACGGGACACCCCAAGAGACCCAGTACTTC. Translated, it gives CASLDGTPQETQYF.

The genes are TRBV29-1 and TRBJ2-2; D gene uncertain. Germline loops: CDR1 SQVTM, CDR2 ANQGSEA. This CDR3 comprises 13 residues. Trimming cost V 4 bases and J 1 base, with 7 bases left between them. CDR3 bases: TGCAGCGTTGTATCGGGGAACACCGGGGAGCTGTTTTTT. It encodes CSVVSGNTGELFF.

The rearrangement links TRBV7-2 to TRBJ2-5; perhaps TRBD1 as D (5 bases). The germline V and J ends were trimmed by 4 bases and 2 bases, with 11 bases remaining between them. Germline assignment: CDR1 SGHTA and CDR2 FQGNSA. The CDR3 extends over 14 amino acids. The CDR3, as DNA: TGTGCCAGCAGCTCTGTAAGGGGACAAGAGACCCAGTACTTC. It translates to CASSSVRGQETQYF.

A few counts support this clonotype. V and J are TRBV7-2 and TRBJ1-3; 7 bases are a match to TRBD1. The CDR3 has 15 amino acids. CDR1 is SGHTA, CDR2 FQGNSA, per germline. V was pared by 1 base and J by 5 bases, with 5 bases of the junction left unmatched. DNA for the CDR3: TGTGCCAGCAGCTTAGAACAGGGGCGGCGAAACACCATATATTTT. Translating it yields CASSLEQGRRNTIYF.

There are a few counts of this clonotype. CDR3 nucleotide sequence: TGTGCCAGCAGTTACGATCACGAGTACAATGAGCAGTTCTTC. Translation gives CASSYDHEYNEQFF. This rearrangement joins TRBV6-5 to TRBJ2-1, with unresolved D. Trimming pared 2 bases from V and 4 bases from J, leaving 9 bases between. CDR1 and CDR2 (germline): MNHEY, SVGAGI. The CDR3 sequence is 14 residues long.

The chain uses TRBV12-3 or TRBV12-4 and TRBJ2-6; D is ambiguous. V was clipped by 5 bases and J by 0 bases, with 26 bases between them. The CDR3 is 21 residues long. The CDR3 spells CASSPLHVRAFLLSGANVLTF. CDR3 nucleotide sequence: TGTGCCAGCAGTCCCCTTCACGTCCGGGCCTTCTTGCTCTCTGGGGCCAACGTCCTGACTTTC.

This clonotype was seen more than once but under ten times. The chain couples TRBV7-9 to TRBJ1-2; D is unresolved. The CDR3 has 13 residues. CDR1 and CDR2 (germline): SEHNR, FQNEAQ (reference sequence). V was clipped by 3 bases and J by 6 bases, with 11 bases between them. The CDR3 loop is CASSFPRGDGYTF. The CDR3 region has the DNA TGTGCCAGCAGCTTCCCAAGAGGTGATGGCTACACCTTC.

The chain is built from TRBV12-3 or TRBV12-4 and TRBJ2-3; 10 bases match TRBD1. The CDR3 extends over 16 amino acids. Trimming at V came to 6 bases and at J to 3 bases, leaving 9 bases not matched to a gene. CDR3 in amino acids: CASSPMGQGTTDTQYF. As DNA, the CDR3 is TGTGCCAGCAGCCCGATGGGACAGGGGACAACAGATACGCAGTATTTT.

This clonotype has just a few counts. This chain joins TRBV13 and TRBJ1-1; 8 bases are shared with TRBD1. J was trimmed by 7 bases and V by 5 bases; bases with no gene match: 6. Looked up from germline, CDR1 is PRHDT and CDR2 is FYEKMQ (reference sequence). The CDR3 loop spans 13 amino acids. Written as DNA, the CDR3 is TGTGCCAGCAGCAAAGACAGGGGAGGTGAAGCTTTCTTT. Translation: CASSKDRGGEAFF.

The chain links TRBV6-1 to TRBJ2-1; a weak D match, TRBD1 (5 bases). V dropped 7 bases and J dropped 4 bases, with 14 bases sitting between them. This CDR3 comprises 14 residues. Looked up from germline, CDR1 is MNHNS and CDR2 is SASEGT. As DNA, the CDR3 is TGTGCCAGCAAGGGGATATCTATTTACAATGAGCAGTTCTTC. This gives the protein CASKGISIYNEQFF.